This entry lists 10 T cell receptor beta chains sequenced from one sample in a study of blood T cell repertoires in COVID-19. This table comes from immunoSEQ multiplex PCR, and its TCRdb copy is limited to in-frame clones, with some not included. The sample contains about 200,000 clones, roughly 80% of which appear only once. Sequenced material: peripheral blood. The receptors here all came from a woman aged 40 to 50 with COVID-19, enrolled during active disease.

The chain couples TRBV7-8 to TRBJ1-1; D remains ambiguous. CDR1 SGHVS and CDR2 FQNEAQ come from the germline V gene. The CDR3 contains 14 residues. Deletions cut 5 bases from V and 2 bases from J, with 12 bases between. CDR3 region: CASSKMAGNTEAFF. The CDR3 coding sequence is TGTGCCAGCAGCAAAATGGCAGGCAACACTGAAGCTTTCTTT. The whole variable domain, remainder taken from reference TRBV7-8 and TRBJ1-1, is GAGVSQSPRYKVAKRGQDVALRCDPISGHVSLFWYQQALGQGPEFLTYFQNEAQLDKSGLPSDRFFAERPEGSVSTLKIQRTQQEDSAVYLCASSKMAGNTEAFFGQGTRLTVV.

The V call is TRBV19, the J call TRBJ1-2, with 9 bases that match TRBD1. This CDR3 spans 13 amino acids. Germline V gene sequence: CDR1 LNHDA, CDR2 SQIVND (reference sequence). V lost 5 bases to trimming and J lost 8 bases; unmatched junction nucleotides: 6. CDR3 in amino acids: CASSGGDRAGYTF. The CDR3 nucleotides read TGTGCCAGTAGTGGAGGGGACAGGGCGGGCTACACCTTC. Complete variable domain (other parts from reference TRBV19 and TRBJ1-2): DGGITQSPKYLFRKEGQNVTLSCEQNLNHDAMYWYRQDPGQGLRLIYYSQIVNDFQKGDIAEGYSVSREKKESFPLTVTSAQKNPTAFYLCASSGGDRAGYTFGSGTRLTVV.

This chain's CDR3 is CATSTGNTEAFF. The CDR3 region has the DNA TGTGCCACTTCAACTGGGAACACTGAAGCTTTCTTT. The rearrangement links TRBV10-3 to TRBJ1-1; unclear D gene. V gave up 10 bases and J gave up 1 base, with 10 bases separating them. There are 12 residues in the CDR3. CDR1 ENHRY and CDR2 SYGVKD come from the germline V gene.

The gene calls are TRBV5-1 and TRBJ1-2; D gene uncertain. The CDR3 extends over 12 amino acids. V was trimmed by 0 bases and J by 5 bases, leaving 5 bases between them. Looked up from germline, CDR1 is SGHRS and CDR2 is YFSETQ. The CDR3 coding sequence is TGCGCCAGCAGCTTGGCGGGGTATGGCTACACCTTC. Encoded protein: CASSLAGYGYTF.

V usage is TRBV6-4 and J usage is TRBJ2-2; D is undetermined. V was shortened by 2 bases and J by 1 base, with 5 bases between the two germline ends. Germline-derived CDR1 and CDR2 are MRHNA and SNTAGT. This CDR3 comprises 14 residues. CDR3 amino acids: CASSDQENTGELFF. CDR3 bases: TGTGCCAGCAGTGACCAGGAGAACACCGGGGAGCTGTTTTTT.

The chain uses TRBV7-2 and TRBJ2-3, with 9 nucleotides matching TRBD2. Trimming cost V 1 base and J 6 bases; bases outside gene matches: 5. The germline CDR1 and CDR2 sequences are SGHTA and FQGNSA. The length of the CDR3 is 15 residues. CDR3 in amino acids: CASSLVGGRADTQYF. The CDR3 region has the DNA TGTGCCAGCAGCTTAGTGGGCGGGAGGGCCGATACGCAGTATTTT.

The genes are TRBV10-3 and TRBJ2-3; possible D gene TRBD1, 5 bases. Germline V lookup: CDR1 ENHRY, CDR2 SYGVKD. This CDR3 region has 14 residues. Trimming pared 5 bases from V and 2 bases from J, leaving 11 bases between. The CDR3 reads CAISRDRYTDTQYF. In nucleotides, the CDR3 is TGTGCCATCAGTCGTGACAGATACACAGATACGCAGTATTTT.

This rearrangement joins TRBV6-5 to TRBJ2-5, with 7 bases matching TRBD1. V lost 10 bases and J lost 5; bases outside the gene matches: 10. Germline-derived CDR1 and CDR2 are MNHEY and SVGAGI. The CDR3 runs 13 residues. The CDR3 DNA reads TGTGCCACGGGCAAAGGGGGCTGGGAGACCCAGTACTTC. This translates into CATGKGGWETQYF.

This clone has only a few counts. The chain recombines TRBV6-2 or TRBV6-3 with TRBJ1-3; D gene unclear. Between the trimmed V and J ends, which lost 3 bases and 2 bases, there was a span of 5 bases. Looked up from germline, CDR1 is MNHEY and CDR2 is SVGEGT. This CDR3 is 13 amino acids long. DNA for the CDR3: TGTGCCAGCAGTTATTCAACTGGAAACACCATATATTTT. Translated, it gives CASSYSTGNTIYF.

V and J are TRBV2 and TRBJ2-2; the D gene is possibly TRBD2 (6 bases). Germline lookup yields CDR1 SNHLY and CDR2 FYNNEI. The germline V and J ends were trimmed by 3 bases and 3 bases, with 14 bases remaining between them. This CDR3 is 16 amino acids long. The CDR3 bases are TGTGCCAGCAGTGATTCCTTCGGGGGTTACACCGGGGAGCTGTTTTTT. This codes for CASSDSFGGYTGELFF.